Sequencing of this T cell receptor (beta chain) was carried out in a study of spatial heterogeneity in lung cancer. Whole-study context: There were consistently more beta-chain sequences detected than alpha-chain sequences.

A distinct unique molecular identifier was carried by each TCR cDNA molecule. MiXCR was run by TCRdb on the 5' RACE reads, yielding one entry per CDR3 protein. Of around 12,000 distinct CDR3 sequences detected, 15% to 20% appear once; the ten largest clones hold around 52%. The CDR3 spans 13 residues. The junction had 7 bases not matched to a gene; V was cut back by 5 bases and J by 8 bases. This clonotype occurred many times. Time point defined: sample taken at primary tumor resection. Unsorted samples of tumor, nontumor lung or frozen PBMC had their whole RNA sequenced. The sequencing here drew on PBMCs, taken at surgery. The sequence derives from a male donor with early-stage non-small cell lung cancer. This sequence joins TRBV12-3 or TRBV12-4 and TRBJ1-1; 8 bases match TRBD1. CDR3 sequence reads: CASSPTGVGEAFF. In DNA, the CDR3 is TGTGCCAGCAGTCCGACAGGGGTCGGGGAAGCTTTCTTT.